The rows below give T cell receptor beta chains drawn from one sample of a study of glioma-infiltrating T cells after dendritic cell vaccination. Clones were sequenced by immunoSEQ multiplex PCR, and TCRdb holds only the in-frame ones, with some missing. The profile shows approximately 84,000 clones, about nine tenths of them singletons. The material was blood, obtained before dendritic cell vaccination. The receptors derive from a human donor with glioblastoma. The CDR3 runs from the conserved cysteine through the conserved F or W. The D gene is left open where the match is weak.

>TRBJ2-7|NA|TRBV27
TGTGCCAGCAGTAGAGCGGGGACAAGCGAGCAGTACTTC
CASSRAGTSEQYF
>TRBJ2-1|NA|TRBV5-6
TGTGCCAGCAGCTTTTGGAGCTCCTACAATGAGCAGTTCTTC
CASSFWSSYNEQFF
>TRBJ2-7|TRBD1|TRBV6-1
TGTGCCAGCAGTGTGGGACAGGCCGGCGAGCAGTACTTC
CASSVGQAGEQYF
>TRBJ2-2|NA|TRBV11-2
TGTGCCAGCAGACAAAGGGGGGGGTCGAGCGAAGCGAACACCGGGGAGCTGTTTTTT
CASRQRGGSSEANTGELFF
>TRBJ2-7|TRBD2|TRBV28
TGTGCCAGCAGTAATGGACTAGCGGCCCGCTACGAGCAGTACTTC
CASSNGLAARYEQYF
>TRBJ2-3|TRBD2|TRBV13
TGTGCCAGCAGCTCGGGACTAGCCCGCACAGATACGCAGTATTTT
CASSSGLARTDTQYF
>TRBJ2-3|NA|TRBV11-2
TGTGCCAGCAGCCGTGGGGGGAACCTGCAGTATTTT
CASSRGGNLQYF
>TRBJ2-1|TRBD2|TRBV27
TGTGCCAGCAGTTTGATACTAGCGGACTACGGTGGTGAGCAGTTCTTC
CASSLILADYGGEQFF
>TRBJ1-1|TRBD1|TRBV19
TGTGCCAGTAGTATATCGACAGGGTCTGAAGCTTTCTTT
CASSISTGSEAFF
>TRBJ2-7|TRBD2|TRBV19
TGTGCCAGTACCCGAAAGCCCTTAGGACTAGCGGGACACGAGCAGTACTTC
CASTRKPLGLAGHEQYF
>TRBJ2-1|TRBD2|TRBV5-1
TGCGCCAGCTCACCTTCTAGCGGATACTACAATGAGCAGTTCTTC
CASSPSSGYYNEQFF
>TRBJ1-5|TRBD1|TRBV19
TGTGCCAGTGATTGGGGGACAGGGGGCTTTCAGCCCCAGCATTTT
CASDWGTGGFQPQHF
>TRBJ1-1|TRBD1|TRBV5-4
TGTGCCAGCAGCTTGGGGACAGGGGGCTACGACACTGAAGCTTTCTTT
CASSLGTGGYDTEAFF
>TRBJ2-7|NA|TRBV19
TGTGCCAGTAGTCAAGGGGCCAGTCGAACCTACGAGCAGTACTTC
CASSQGASRTYEQYF